This TCR beta chain was sequenced during a study of T cell changes during pregnancy in multiple sclerosis. Measured with immunoSEQ multiplex PCR; TCRdb has only the in-frame clones, and not every one. The data contain roughly 60,000 clones, over 85% of them seen just once; the ten biggest clones take up roughly 0.34%. The CDR3 is 14 residues long. With 5 bases removed from V and 10 bases from J, the gap between germline ends came to 17 bases. CDR1 SGHTA and CDR2 FQGNSA come from the germline V gene. The source of this sequence is a female donor with multiple sclerosis, enrolled in a pregnancy study. The source material was CD4+ T cells from peripheral blood mononuclear cells, sampled before pregnancy. This chain joins TRBV7-2 and TRBJ1-4, with D maybe TRBD1 (5 bases). CDR3 residues: CASSLLGGAGKLFF. For the CDR3, the DNA is TGTGCCAGCAGCCTATTGGGAGGGGCTGGAAAACTGTTTTTT.